One and the same sample provided the 13 T cell receptor beta chains below, sequenced in a study of T-cell reconstitution after alpha-beta-depleted transplantation in children. Unique molecular identifiers were used to barcode this TCRbeta library. TCRdb analysed the PCR reads with MiXCR anew, one entry per CDR3 protein. The table includes fewer than 550,000 distinct CDR3 sequences, roughly an eighth detected once. The material sequenced was PBMCs, mostly from graft donor cells, taken 180 days after TCRalphabeta/CD19-depleted stem cell transplant. The receptor set was obtained from a female patient aged 2 to 10 who had a stem cell transplant for aplastic anemia, so the T cells may come from the graft donor.

This clonotype has more than one count but fewer than ten. The gene calls are TRBV7-3 and TRBJ2-5; maybe TRBD1 (6 bases). Trimming took off 5 bases at V and 4 bases at J, with 17 bases between the two ends. The CDR3 has 15 residues. Germline V gene sequence: CDR1 SGHTA, CDR2 FQGTGA. CDR3 sequence: CASSLTGVAGETQYF. The CDR3 DNA sequence: TGTGCCAGCAGCCTGACAGGCGTAGCAGGAGAGACCCAGTACTTC.

The chain employs TRBV7-2 and TRBJ2-2, with TRBD1 matching 7 bases. The CDR3 length is 15 residues. Losses at the gene ends were 1 base for V and 4 bases for J; bases not matched to a gene: 3. CDR1 is SGHTA, CDR2 FQGNSA, per germline. The CDR3 loop is CASSLEGQLTGELFF. As DNA, the CDR3 is TGTGCCAGCAGCTTAGAGGGACAGCTCACCGGGGAGCTGTTTTTT.

The chain joins TRBV29-1 to TRBJ1-5; D is possibly TRBD1 (5 bases). This CDR3 is 18 amino acids long. The ends were cut back, 3 bases at V and 0 bases at J, with 21 bases in the middle. Germline V gene lookup returns CDR1 SQVTM and CDR2 ANQGSEA. CDR3 coding DNA: TGCAGCGTTGATGATAGAGGACACCTCAAGACTAGCAATCAGCCCCAGCATTTT. Translated, it gives CSVDDRGHLKTSNQPQHF. Based on the CDR3 plus reference TRBV29-1 and TRBJ1-5, the full variable domain is SAVISQKPSRDICQRGTSLTIQCQVDSQVTMMFWYRQQPGQSLTLIATANQGSEATYESGFVIDKFPISRPNLTFSTLTVSNMSPEDSSIYLCSVDDRGHLKTSNQPQHFGDGTRLSIL.

V is TRBV7-2 and J is TRBJ2-1; 7 positions match TRBD2. The CDR3 is made up of 14 amino acids. Germline V CDR1 and CDR2: SGHTA, FQGNSA. J gave up 7 bases and V 6 bases, and 9 bases lay outside the gene matches. The CDR3 protein is CASRTSGNLNEQFF. CDR3 DNA: TGTGCCAGCAGGACCAGCGGGAATCTGAATGAGCAGTTCTTC.

This clonotype was counted only a few times. The rearrangement links TRBV6-2 or TRBV6-3 to TRBJ1-1, with D uncertain. The CDR3 consists of 12 residues. CDR1 is MNHEY, CDR2 SVGEGT, per germline. The CDR3 nucleotides read TGTGCAACCTACCTCTCGGCGGGTGAAGCTTTCTTT. Translation gives CATYLSAGEAFF.

This clonotype was seen repeatedly, ten times or more. As DNA, the CDR3 is TGCAGCGTTGAAGCGAGGACAGGACCAGGGGATGAGCAGTTCTTC. Amino acid sequence: CSVEARTGPGDEQFF. The chain recombines TRBV29-1 with TRBJ2-1; 7 nucleotides align to TRBD1. Germline-derived CDR1 and CDR2 are SQVTM and ANQGSEA. CDR3 length: 15 residues. The ends lost 1 base at V and 8 bases at J; junction bases unmatched: 11.

This clonotype was seen a handful of times. V and J are TRBV29-1 and TRBJ2-1, with 8 positions matching TRBD1. CDR1 and CDR2 from the germline V gene are SQVTM and ANQGSEA. This CDR3 is 14 amino acids long. The ends lost 7 bases at V and 1 base at J; junction bases unmatched: 6. The CDR3 loop is CSEQGAMSYNEQFF. The CDR3 coding sequence is TGCAGCGAGCAGGGGGCGATGTCCTACAATGAGCAGTTCTTC.

This clonotype was seen a few times. The rearrangement joins TRBV9 to TRBJ1-1, with 7 bases fitting TRBD1. V shed 0 bases, J shed 0 bases, and the junction held 5 bases outside the gene matches. The CDR3 extends over 16 amino acids. The germline V gene has CDR1 SGDLS and CDR2 YYNGEE. For the CDR3, the DNA is TGTGCCAGCAGCGTAGGGCCCAGGGGGATGAACACTGAAGCTTTCTTT. Encoded protein: CASSVGPRGMNTEAFF. Supplemented by reference TRBV9 and TRBJ1-1, the full variable domain reads DSGVTQTPKHLITATGQRVTLRCSPRSGDLSVYWYQQSLDQGLQFLIQYYNGEERAKGNILERFSAQQFPDLHSELNLSSLELGDSALYFCASSVGPRGMNTEAFFGQGTRLTVV.

In this sample, this clonotype turned up a few times. This chain links TRBV4-3 with TRBJ2-3; D gene unclear. The CDR3 runs to 15 residues. The V gene's germline CDR1 is LGHNA and CDR2 YSLEER. Trimming left V 0 bases short and J 2 bases short, with 9 bases between. The CDR3 nucleotides read TGCGCCAGCAGCCAAGATAGGACGGACACAGATACGCAGTATTTT. Translating it yields CASSQDRTDTDTQYF.

This clonotype was counted at least ten times. The chain links TRBV5-8 to TRBJ1-5; no clear D gene. The length of the CDR3 is 10 residues. CDR1 is SGHTS, CDR2 YDEGEE, per germline. The V end lost 4 bases, the J end lost 7 bases, and 3 bases lay between the germline ends. The CDR3 sequence is CASSPQPQHF. DNA for the CDR3: TGTGCCAGCAGCCCCCAGCCCCAGCATTTT.

In this sample, this clonotype turned up a few times. As DNA, the CDR3 is TGTGCCACCACCTCCGGACTGTGGGGGTTATGGCAGTTCTTC. It specifies CATTSGLWGLWQFF. The chain links TRBV6-1 to TRBJ2-1, with D perhaps given as TRBD1 or TRBD2 (5 bases each). Germline V CDR1 and CDR2: MNHNS, SASEGT. Between the trimmed V and J ends, which lost 10 bases and 12 bases, there was a span of 25 bases. The CDR3 runs to 14 residues.

V and J are TRBV6-1 and TRBJ1-6; TRBD1 is a possible D gene (5 bases). From germline, CDR1 is MNHNS and CDR2 SASEGT. This CDR3 spans 13 amino acids. Trimming removed 5 bases from V and 11 bases from J, with 13 bases in between. Here the CDR3 reads CASSRGTGAPLHF. The CDR3 bases are TGTGCCAGCAGTCGGGGGACCGGGGCACCCCTCCACTTT.

This clonotype has a handful of counts. The V call is TRBV10-3, the J call TRBJ2-2, with D maybe TRBD2 (6 bases). The CDR3 is made up of 14 amino acids. From germline, CDR1 is ENHRY and CDR2 SYGVKD. V lost 6 bases and J lost 4, with 12 bases in between. The CDR3 loop is CAIRAGTFTGELFF. In nucleotides, the CDR3 is TGTGCCATCAGGGCCGGGACTTTCACCGGGGAGCTGTTTTTT.